A selection of T cell receptor beta chains follows, all from one sample in a study of early T cells in non-severe SARS-CoV-2 infection. A single record per CDR3 protein comes from TCRdb applying MiXCR to the 5' RACE reads. The data hold 90,000 to 120,000 distinct CDR3 sequences, with roughly 10% observed a single time. The specimen was whole blood. All receptors derive from an adult who was a healthcare worker with PCR-confirmed SARS-CoV-2 infection or an uninfected control (not recorded which). Both conserved end residues are part of each CDR3. D genes are given only for firm matches. Size values are once, few and many counts, or a class for expanded clones, and some rows have none.

D gene: TRBD2; J gene: TRBJ2-5; V gene: TRBV20-1; clone size: many; CDR3 DNA: TGCAGTGCTAGGCCCCCATTGACTAGCGGGAAAGAGACCCAGTACTTC; CDR3 protein: CSARPPLTSGKETQYF
D gene: NA; J gene: TRBJ1-6; V gene: TRBV4-1; clone size: NA; CDR3 DNA: TGCGCCAGCAGCCAAGCGACAGCTCAGAATTCACCCCTCCACTTT; CDR3 protein: CASSQATAQNSPLHF
D gene: TRBD1; J gene: TRBJ1-6; V gene: TRBV6-6; clone size: many; CDR3 DNA: TGTGCCAGCAACACCCGGGACAGGAATTCCAATTCACCCCTCCACTTT; CDR3 protein: CASNTRDRNSNSPLHF
D gene: TRBD2; J gene: TRBJ2-1; V gene: TRBV6-5; clone size: NA; CDR3 DNA: TGTGCCAGCAGTTACTCCACTAGCGGGATAAGCTCCTACAATGAGCAGTTCTTC; CDR3 protein: CASSYSTSGISSYNEQFF
D gene: NA; J gene: TRBJ2-5; V gene: TRBV6-2/TRBV6-3; clone size: few; CDR3 DNA: TGTGCCAGCAGGGGAGCAGCGGCCCCCCAGAAGACCCAGTACTTC; CDR3 protein: CASRGAAAPQKTQYF
D gene: NA; J gene: TRBJ2-7; V gene: TRBV28; clone size: many; CDR3 DNA: TGTGCCAGCAGTTCCACATTCTCCTACGAGCAGTACTTC; CDR3 protein: CASSSTFSYEQYF
D gene: TRBD1; J gene: TRBJ2-1; V gene: TRBV28; clone size: NA; CDR3 DNA: TGTGCCAGCAGTTTAACAGGGGGATGGAATGAGCAGTTCTTC; CDR3 protein: CASSLTGGWNEQFF
D gene: NA; J gene: TRBJ2-1; V gene: TRBV7-3; clone size: few; CDR3 DNA: TGTGCCAGCAGTCCCGCGGGAAGCTCCTACAATGAGCAGTTCTTC; CDR3 protein: CASSPAGSSYNEQFF
D gene: TRBD1; J gene: TRBJ1-4; V gene: TRBV7-2; clone size: NA; CDR3 DNA: TGTGCCAGCAGCCGCGACAGGGGGTCTGAAAAACTGTTTTTT; CDR3 protein: CASSRDRGSEKLFF
D gene: NA; J gene: TRBJ1-5; V gene: TRBV5-1; clone size: many; CDR3 DNA: TGCGCCAGCAGCCCACAGGGCATCGGGGAGCCCCAGCATTTT; CDR3 protein: CASSPQGIGEPQHF
D gene: NA; J gene: TRBJ1-1; V gene: TRBV27; clone size: few; CDR3 DNA: TGTGCCAGCTCTTCCCTGTACAGAAGCACTGAAGCTTTCTTT; CDR3 protein: CASSSLYRSTEAFF
D gene: NA; J gene: TRBJ1-1; V gene: TRBV15; clone size: few; CDR3 DNA: TGTGCCACCAGTGCAGGGGCGAGCACTGAAGCTTTCTTT; CDR3 protein: CATSAGASTEAFF
D gene: TRBD1; J gene: TRBJ1-5; V gene: TRBV6-5; clone size: few; CDR3 DNA: TGTGCCAGCAGCGAACGACAGGGCGCTACCAATCAGCCCCAGCATTTT; CDR3 protein: CASSERQGATNQPQHF
D gene: NA; J gene: TRBJ2-4; V gene: TRBV12-5; clone size: many; CDR3 DNA: TGTGCTAGTGGTTGGCCCTCGGTAGGCAAAAACATTCAGTACTTC; CDR3 protein: CASGWPSVGKNIQYF
D gene: NA; J gene: TRBJ1-6; V gene: TRBV27; clone size: many; CDR3 DNA: TGTGCCAGCAGTACTTTGAGTGCAAATTCACCCCTCCACTTT; CDR3 protein: CASSTLSANSPLHF
D gene: NA; J gene: TRBJ2-2; V gene: TRBV12-3/TRBV12-4; clone size: NA; CDR3 DNA: TGTGCCAGCAGATTAATGGGGGACACCGGGGAGCTGTTTTTT; CDR3 protein: CASRLMGDTGELFF
D gene: NA; J gene: TRBJ2-7; V gene: TRBV28; clone size: NA; CDR3 DNA: TGTGCCAGCAGTTACATCCCCTACGAGCAGTACTTC; CDR3 protein: CASSYIPYEQYF
D gene: TRBD2; J gene: TRBJ2-2; V gene: TRBV3-1; clone size: many; CDR3 DNA: TGTGCCAGCAGCCAAGAGGCCCTCTGCGGGAGGGCTCTGAACACCGGGGAGCTGTTTTTT; CDR3 protein: CASSQEALCGRALNTGELFF
D gene: TRBD1; J gene: TRBJ2-3; V gene: TRBV5-4; clone size: few; CDR3 DNA: TGTGCCAGCAGCAAGACGGGACAGCCCACAGATACGCAGTATTTT; CDR3 protein: CASSKTGQPTDTQYF
D gene: NA; J gene: TRBJ2-1; V gene: TRBV4-1; clone size: many; CDR3 DNA: TGCGCCAGCAGCCAAGATAATGAGCAGTTCTTC; CDR3 protein: CASSQDNEQFF
D gene: NA; J gene: TRBJ1-1; V gene: TRBV5-4; clone size: many; CDR3 DNA: TGTGCCAGCAGCTTGGATTCGACCAGTGAAGCTTTCTTT; CDR3 protein: CASSLDSTSEAFF
D gene: NA; J gene: TRBJ2-2; V gene: TRBV28; clone size: NA; CDR3 DNA: TGTGCCAGCAGTTCACGGACCGGCCGCGGGGAGCTGTTTTTT; CDR3 protein: CASSSRTGRGELFF
D gene: TRBD1; J gene: TRBJ2-1; V gene: TRBV28; clone size: many; CDR3 DNA: TGTGCCAGCAGTTTGGGACAGAACAATGAGCAGTTCTTC; CDR3 protein: CASSLGQNNEQFF
D gene: TRBD1; J gene: TRBJ2-1; V gene: TRBV6-4; clone size: NA; CDR3 DNA: TGTGCCAGCAGTGACTCGGGACAGGGGTCAAGTGAGCAGTTCTTC; CDR3 protein: CASSDSGQGSSEQFF
D gene: NA; J gene: TRBJ1-5; V gene: TRBV11-2; clone size: many; CDR3 DNA: TGTGCCAGCAGCTCAGAACAGGATTCCAATCAGCCCCAGCATTTT; CDR3 protein: CASSSEQDSNQPQHF
D gene: TRBD1; J gene: TRBJ1-5; V gene: TRBV20-1; clone size: many; CDR3 DNA: TGCAGTGCAGCAGGGGGCATGGAGCCCCAGCATTTT; CDR3 protein: CSAAGGMEPQHF
D gene: TRBD2; J gene: TRBJ2-1; V gene: TRBV5-1; clone size: many; CDR3 DNA: TGCGCCAGCAGCAGCGGACTAGCGAACGATGAGCAGTTCTTC; CDR3 protein: CASSSGLANDEQFF
D gene: NA; J gene: TRBJ2-5; V gene: TRBV12-3/TRBV12-4; clone size: few; CDR3 DNA: TGTGCCAGCAGTTTACGGGGAGAAGAGACCCAGTACTTC; CDR3 protein: CASSLRGEETQYF
D gene: TRBD2; J gene: TRBJ2-2; V gene: TRBV25-1; clone size: many; CDR3 DNA: TGTGCCAGCAGTGGTCCGGGACTAGCGGGAGGGATCACCGGGGAGCTGTTTTTT; CDR3 protein: CASSGPGLAGGITGELFF
D gene: NA; J gene: TRBJ1-2; V gene: TRBV28; clone size: few; CDR3 DNA: TGTGCCAGCAGTTATGACAGGAGGAACTATGGCTACACCTTC; CDR3 protein: CASSYDRRNYGYTF
D gene: NA; J gene: TRBJ1-2; V gene: TRBV5-6; clone size: many; CDR3 DNA: TGTGCCAGCAGCTTGGCAATTACGGATAACTATGGCTACACCTTC; CDR3 protein: CASSLAITDNYGYTF
D gene: NA; J gene: TRBJ2-3; V gene: TRBV24-1; clone size: NA; CDR3 DNA: TGTGCCACCAGTGATTCCCGGGCAGATACGCAGTATTTT; CDR3 protein: CATSDSRADTQYF
D gene: TRBD2; J gene: TRBJ2-1; V gene: TRBV30; clone size: few; CDR3 DNA: TGTGCCTGGAAGAAACTAGCGGGAGGATACAATGAGCAGTTCTTC; CDR3 protein: CAWKKLAGGYNEQFF
D gene: NA; J gene: TRBJ2-7; V gene: TRBV20-1; clone size: many; CDR3 DNA: TGCAGTGCTTTAGCTTCCGAGCAGTACTTC; CDR3 protein: CSALASEQYF
D gene: NA; J gene: TRBJ2-7; V gene: TRBV7-9; clone size: many; CDR3 DNA: TGTGCCAGCAGCTCGTGGGAGCGCCAAGCCTACGAGCAGTACTTC; CDR3 protein: CASSSWERQAYEQYF
D gene: TRBD1; J gene: TRBJ2-5; V gene: TRBV12-3/TRBV12-4; clone size: NA; CDR3 DNA: TGTGCCAGCAGTTTAAGGGACCGGGACAGGCGGAAAGAGACCCAGTACTTC; CDR3 protein: CASSLRDRDRRKETQYF
D gene: NA; J gene: TRBJ2-1; V gene: TRBV27; clone size: few; CDR3 DNA: TGTGCCAGCAGACGTGAGGAGCAGTTCTTC; CDR3 protein: CASRREEQFF
D gene: NA; J gene: TRBJ1-2; V gene: TRBV7-9; clone size: many; CDR3 DNA: TGTGCCAGCAGCGCCCGGCGGTCCTATGGCTACACCTTC; CDR3 protein: CASSARRSYGYTF
D gene: NA; J gene: TRBJ2-7; V gene: TRBV28; clone size: NA; CDR3 DNA: TGTGCCAGCAGTCTCAGCCGGGACGAGCAGTACTTC; CDR3 protein: CASSLSRDEQYF
D gene: NA; J gene: TRBJ1-1; V gene: TRBV12-3/TRBV12-4; clone size: few; CDR3 DNA: TGTGCCAGCAGCCCCACGCAGTTTGCTGAAGCTTTCTTT; CDR3 protein: CASSPTQFAEAFF
D gene: NA; J gene: TRBJ1-1; V gene: TRBV20-1; clone size: NA; CDR3 DNA: TGCAGTGCTAGAGATCTAGGGGGTGCCTTTGAAGCTTTCTTT; CDR3 protein: CSARDLGGAFEAFF
D gene: NA; J gene: TRBJ1-2; V gene: TRBV5-1; clone size: few; CDR3 DNA: TGCGCCAGCAGCCGGGACGGTAACTATGGCTACACCTTC; CDR3 protein: CASSRDGNYGYTF
D gene: NA; J gene: TRBJ1-2; V gene: TRBV4-1; clone size: many; CDR3 DNA: TGCGCCAGCAGCCAAGTGCCGTCTTCCTATGGCTACACCTTC; CDR3 protein: CASSQVPSSYGYTF
D gene: NA; J gene: TRBJ2-1; V gene: TRBV5-4; clone size: few; CDR3 DNA: TGTGCCAGCAGCCCCGTTGGAAACAATGAGCAGTTCTTC; CDR3 protein: CASSPVGNNEQFF
D gene: NA; J gene: TRBJ2-1; V gene: TRBV14; clone size: few; CDR3 DNA: TGTGCCAGCAGCCAACTCCGGCAGCATGAGCAGTTCTTC; CDR3 protein: CASSQLRQHEQFF
D gene: NA; J gene: TRBJ1-1; V gene: TRBV15; clone size: few; CDR3 DNA: TGTGCCACCAGCAGAGGGGAGGGTCGGAACACTGAAGCTTTCTTT; CDR3 protein: CATSRGEGRNTEAFF
D gene: TRBD1; J gene: TRBJ1-5; V gene: TRBV13; clone size: few; CDR3 DNA: TGTGCCAGCAGCTTAGGGGACAGGGGTACGCCCCAGCATTTT; CDR3 protein: CASSLGDRGTPQHF